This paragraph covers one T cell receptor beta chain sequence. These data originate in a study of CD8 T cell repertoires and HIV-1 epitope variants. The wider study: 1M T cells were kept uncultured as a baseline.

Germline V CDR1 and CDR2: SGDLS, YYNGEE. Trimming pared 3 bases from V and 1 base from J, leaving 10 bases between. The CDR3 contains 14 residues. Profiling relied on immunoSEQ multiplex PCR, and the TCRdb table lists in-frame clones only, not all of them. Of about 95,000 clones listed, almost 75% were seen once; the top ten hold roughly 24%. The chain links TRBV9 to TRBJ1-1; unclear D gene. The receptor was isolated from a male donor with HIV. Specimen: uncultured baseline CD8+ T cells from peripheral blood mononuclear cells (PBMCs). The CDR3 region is CASSGFQANTEAFF. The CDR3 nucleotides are TGTGCCAGCAGCGGGTTTCAGGCGAACACTGAAGCTTTCTTT.